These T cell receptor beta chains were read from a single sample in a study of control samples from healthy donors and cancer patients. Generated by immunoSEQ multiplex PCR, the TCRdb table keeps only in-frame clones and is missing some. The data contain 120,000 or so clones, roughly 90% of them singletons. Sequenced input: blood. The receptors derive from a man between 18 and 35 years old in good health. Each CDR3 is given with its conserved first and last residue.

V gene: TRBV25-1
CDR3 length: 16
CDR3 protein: CASRAGTTTGGAEAFF

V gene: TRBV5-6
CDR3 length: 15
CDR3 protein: CASSFSLADSYEQYF

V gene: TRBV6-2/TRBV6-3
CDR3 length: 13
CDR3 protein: CASSGQGRNTIYF

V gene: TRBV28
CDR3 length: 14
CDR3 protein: CASSLSSSNQPQHF

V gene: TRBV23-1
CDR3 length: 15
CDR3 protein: CASSQEGRGHEKLFF

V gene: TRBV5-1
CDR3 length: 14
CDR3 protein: CASSAGTRYNEQFF

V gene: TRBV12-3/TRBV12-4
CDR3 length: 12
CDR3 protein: CASGSGEETQYF

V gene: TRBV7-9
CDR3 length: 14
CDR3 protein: CASSLMGRVFEAFF

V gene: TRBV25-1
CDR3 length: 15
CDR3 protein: CASSGRAGGRDEQFF

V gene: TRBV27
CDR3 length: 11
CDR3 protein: CASRRGPEAFF

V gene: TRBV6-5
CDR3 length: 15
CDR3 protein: CASTSRRRGGYGYTF

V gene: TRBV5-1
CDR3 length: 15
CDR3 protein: CASSLRYPNTGELFF

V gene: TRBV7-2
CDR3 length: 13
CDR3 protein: CASSTGRNQPQHF

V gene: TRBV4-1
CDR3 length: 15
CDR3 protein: CASSPGTSGAYEQYF